This T cell receptor beta chain emerged from a study of blood T cell repertoires in COVID-19. Study context: The United States, Italy and Spain supplied acute and convalescent COVID-19 samples. The analysed material was cDNA or gDNA that came from T cells, B-cell-depleted T cells, or PBMCs.

As processed by the authors: By means of reference gene primer amplification, nucleated cell counts were estimated. Using immunoSEQ multiplex PCR, the repertoire was profiled, and TCRdb retains in-frame clones only, with some absent. V and J calls and clone size follow that table, whereas D and trimming were derived from the DNA. The sample lists approximately 80,000 clones, about 83% occurring once. This clone occurred once. The TCR sequence derives from a woman between 65 and 79 years old with acute or convalescent COVID-19. What was sequenced was peripheral blood.

The DNA for the CDR3 is TGTGCCAGCAGCTTGTTTGGGACAGGGGGCGATGGCTACACCTTC. Translating it yields CASSLFGTGGDGYTF. The J gene is TRBJ1-2, the V gene TRBV5-5; 12 positions match TRBD1. The germline V gene has CDR1 SGHKS and CDR2 YYEKEE (reference sequence). The CDR3 is made up of 15 amino acids. V shed 1 base and J 6 bases; nucleotides not matched to a gene: 4.